These T cell receptor beta chains were read from a single sample in a study of PD-1 blockade in classical Hodgkin lymphoma. Generated by immunoSEQ multiplex PCR, the TCRdb table keeps only in-frame clones and is missing some. Here the sample spans approximately 98,000 clones, about 89% being singletons. Sequencing used peripheral blood mononuclear cells (PBMCs), obtained before the second cycle of nivolumab. The receptors here all came from a human donor with classical Hodgkin lymphoma. Each CDR3 is given with its conserved first and last residue. D genes are given only for firm matches. Expanded clones are given a class, and other clones once, few, many or no size at all.

d_call: -; clone_size: -; v_call: TRBV30; j_call: TRBJ1-2; cdr3_length: 14; cdr3_aa: CAWSVLTANYGYTF; cdr3_nt: TGTGCCTGGAGTGTACTCACAGCTAACTATGGCTACACCTTC
d_call: -; clone_size: -; v_call: TRBV19; j_call: TRBJ2-2; cdr3_length: 13; cdr3_aa: CASTYANTGELFF; cdr3_nt: TGTGCCAGTACCTACGCGAACACCGGGGAGCTGTTTTTT
d_call: TRBD1; clone_size: -; v_call: TRBV10-2; j_call: TRBJ1-2; cdr3_length: 16; cdr3_aa: CASRDQTGRGDYGYTF; cdr3_nt: TGCGCCAGCAGAGACCAGACAGGGAGAGGGGACTATGGCTACACCTTC
d_call: -; clone_size: -; v_call: TRBV14; j_call: TRBJ2-7; cdr3_length: 14; cdr3_aa: CASSPSRRWYEQYF; cdr3_nt: TGTGCCAGCAGCCCATCTCGACGGTGGTACGAGCAGTACTTC
d_call: -; clone_size: -; v_call: TRBV6-1; j_call: TRBJ2-3; cdr3_length: 13; cdr3_aa: CASSDGDVDTQYF; cdr3_nt: TGTGCCAGCTCTGACGGGGACGTGGATACGCAGTATTTT
d_call: TRBD1; clone_size: -; v_call: TRBV13; j_call: TRBJ2-7; cdr3_length: 15; cdr3_aa: CASSGRTGEPYEQYF; cdr3_nt: TGTGCCAGCAGCGGAAGGACAGGGGAGCCCTACGAGCAGTACTTC
d_call: -; clone_size: -; v_call: TRBV5-1; j_call: TRBJ2-7; cdr3_length: 14; cdr3_aa: CASSRGPGDYEQYF; cdr3_nt: TGCGCCAGCAGTCGAGGCCCGGGGGACTACGAGCAGTACTTC
d_call: TRBD1; clone_size: -; v_call: TRBV13; j_call: TRBJ1-6; cdr3_length: 13; cdr3_aa: CASSLQGGSPLHF; cdr3_nt: TGTGCCAGCAGCTTACAGGGGGGCTCACCCCTCCACTTT
d_call: TRBD2; clone_size: -; v_call: TRBV29-1; j_call: TRBJ2-7; cdr3_length: 14; cdr3_aa: CSVGRGLARGEQYF; cdr3_nt: TGCAGCGTTGGGAGAGGACTAGCGCGGGGCGAGCAGTACTTC
d_call: TRBD1; clone_size: -; v_call: TRBV5-1; j_call: TRBJ1-1; cdr3_length: 14; cdr3_aa: CASSSGTENTEAFF; cdr3_nt: TGCGCCAGCAGCTCCGGGACAGAGAACACTGAAGCTTTCTTT
d_call: TRBD1; clone_size: -; v_call: TRBV18; j_call: TRBJ2-7; cdr3_length: 14; cdr3_aa: CASSPPGTGYQQYF; cdr3_nt: TGTGCCAGCTCACCGCCCGGGACAGGGTATCAGCAGTACTTC
d_call: TRBD2; clone_size: -; v_call: TRBV11-1; j_call: TRBJ2-7; cdr3_length: 16; cdr3_aa: CASSSLLATSSYEQYF; cdr3_nt: TGTGCCAGCAGCTCATTACTAGCGACCTCCTCCTACGAGCAGTACTTC
d_call: -; clone_size: -; v_call: TRBV5-1; j_call: TRBJ1-1; cdr3_length: 14; cdr3_aa: CASSLGGVSTEAFF; cdr3_nt: TGCGCCAGCAGCTTGGGAGGGGTGAGCACTGAAGCTTTCTTT
d_call: -; clone_size: -; v_call: TRBV7-2; j_call: TRBJ2-1; cdr3_length: 15; cdr3_aa: CASSYAGRGRNEQFF; cdr3_nt: TGTGCCAGCAGCTACGCAGGAAGGGGAAGGAATGAGCAGTTCTTC
d_call: TRBD2; clone_size: -; v_call: TRBV11-2; j_call: TRBJ2-1; cdr3_length: 15; cdr3_aa: CASSSGGRASGEQFF; cdr3_nt: TGTGCCAGCAGCTCGGGCGGGAGGGCCTCGGGTGAGCAGTTCTTC
d_call: -; clone_size: -; v_call: TRBV19; j_call: TRBJ1-5; cdr3_length: 15; cdr3_aa: CATKQGFWGNQPQHF; cdr3_nt: TGTGCCACCAAACAGGGTTTTTGGGGCAATCAGCCCCAGCATTTT
d_call: TRBD1; clone_size: -; v_call: TRBV6-5; j_call: TRBJ1-2; cdr3_length: 13; cdr3_aa: CASSLDRGDGYTF; cdr3_nt: TGTGCCAGCAGCCTGGACAGGGGAGATGGCTACACCTTC
d_call: TRBD2; clone_size: -; v_call: TRBV7-9; j_call: TRBJ2-1; cdr3_length: 16; cdr3_aa: CASSSMGLAGFNEQFF; cdr3_nt: TGTGCCAGCAGTAGTATGGGACTAGCGGGATTCAATGAGCAGTTCTTC
d_call: TRBD1; clone_size: -; v_call: TRBV5-5; j_call: TRBJ2-7; cdr3_length: 14; cdr3_aa: CASSFRDSYYEQYF; cdr3_nt: TGTGCCAGCAGCTTCCGGGACAGCTACTACGAGCAGTACTTC
d_call: -; clone_size: -; v_call: TRBV6-5; j_call: TRBJ1-5; cdr3_length: 15; cdr3_aa: CASSPTGRGNQPQHF; cdr3_nt: TGTGCCAGCAGCCCGACAGGTCGGGGCAATCAGCCCCAGCATTTT
d_call: -; clone_size: -; v_call: TRBV7-2; j_call: TRBJ1-1; cdr3_length: 14; cdr3_aa: CASSLVRLNTEAFF; cdr3_nt: TGTGCCAGCAGCTTAGTTCGCTTGAACACTGAAGCTTTCTTT
d_call: TRBD1; clone_size: -; v_call: TRBV6-1; j_call: TRBJ1-2; cdr3_length: 18; cdr3_aa: CASSGPGQGHSRSYGYTF; cdr3_nt: TGTGCCAGCAGTGGGCCGGGACAGGGCCACTCTAGGTCTTATGGCTACACCTTC
d_call: -; clone_size: few; v_call: TRBV28; j_call: TRBJ1-2; cdr3_length: 12; cdr3_aa: CASSLTDYGYTF; cdr3_nt: TGTGCCAGCAGTTTAACCGACTATGGCTACACCTTC
d_call: -; clone_size: -; v_call: TRBV2; j_call: TRBJ1-4; cdr3_length: 14; cdr3_aa: CASRETTVGEKLFF; cdr3_nt: TGTGCCAGCAGGGAAACGACAGTAGGTGAAAAACTGTTTTTT
d_call: TRBD2; clone_size: -; v_call: TRBV4-1; j_call: TRBJ2-5; cdr3_length: 20; cdr3_aa: CASSQEGVLAGPKDQETQYF; cdr3_nt: TGCGCCAGCAGCCAAGAGGGCGTGTTAGCGGGCCCAAAAGATCAAGAGACCCAGTACTTC
d_call: TRBD2; clone_size: -; v_call: TRBV7-9; j_call: TRBJ2-5; cdr3_length: 16; cdr3_aa: CASSPRTSGRGETQYF; cdr3_nt: TGTGCCAGCAGCCCCCGGACTAGCGGGAGGGGAGAGACCCAGTACTTC
d_call: -; clone_size: -; v_call: TRBV29-1; j_call: TRBJ2-5; cdr3_length: 13; cdr3_aa: CSCPITGLETQYF; cdr3_nt: TGCAGCTGCCCCATAACAGGGTTGGAGACCCAGTACTTC
d_call: TRBD1; clone_size: -; v_call: TRBV7-9; j_call: TRBJ1-2; cdr3_length: 13; cdr3_aa: CATGTGSGREYTF; cdr3_nt: TGTGCCACAGGGACAGGGTCTGGCCGAGAGTACACCTTC
d_call: -; clone_size: -; v_call: TRBV5-4; j_call: TRBJ2-3; cdr3_length: 13; cdr3_aa: CASSQDRGDTQYF; cdr3_nt: TGCGCCAGCAGCCAAGATCGGGGAGATACGCAGTATTTT
d_call: -; clone_size: -; v_call: TRBV5-1; j_call: TRBJ1-1; cdr3_length: 15; cdr3_aa: CASSLAGITNTEAFF; cdr3_nt: TGCGCCAGCAGCTTGGCGGGGATTACGAACACTGAAGCTTTCTTT
d_call: TRBD1; clone_size: -; v_call: TRBV10-3; j_call: TRBJ2-7; cdr3_length: 15; cdr3_aa: CAISDRDRGNYEQYF; cdr3_nt: TGTGCCATCAGTGATAGGGACAGGGGGAACTACGAGCAGTACTTC
d_call: TRBD2; clone_size: -; v_call: TRBV10-3; j_call: TRBJ2-5; cdr3_length: 17; cdr3_aa: CAISEGQGLAVQETQYF; cdr3_nt: TGTGCCATCAGTGAGGGTCAAGGACTAGCGGTTCAAGAGACCCAGTACTTC